Listed below are T cell receptor beta chains from one sample, sequenced in a study of regulatory T cells in long-lasting Graves disease. Via MiXCR, TCRdb re-called the multiplex PCR reads, giving one row per CDR3 protein. The sample lists 400,000 to 500,000 distinct CDR3 sequences, approximately 14% seen once, with 17% in the top ten. The same data also went into a second study, on T cells in Graves' hyperthyroidism and ophthalmopathy.

Material: peripheral blood mononuclear cells (PBMCs), obtained at new diagnosis, from a patient treated with antithyroid drugs. The receptors derive from a woman in her 50s with Graves disease. Both conserved end residues are part of each CDR3. The D gene is left open where the match is weak. Expanded clones are given a class, and other clones once, few, many or no size at all.

J	V	D	size	CDR3	DNA
TRBJ2-1	TRBV13	TRBD2	-	CASSLERESIRNEQFF	TGTGCCAGCAGCCTAGAGCGGGAGTCTATAAGGAATGAGCAGTTCTTC
TRBJ2-7	TRBV4-1	TRBD2	few	CASSRNPSGSNEQYF	TGCGCCAGCAGCCGGAACCCTAGCGGGAGTAACGAGCAGTACTTC
TRBJ2-3	TRBV5-1	-	many	CASSFGKGRTQYF	TGCGCCAGCAGCTTCGGCAAAGGCCGTACGCAGTATTTT
TRBJ1-2	TRBV5-1	-	many	CASSLARDRQIYGYTF	TGCGCCAGCAGCTTGGCAAGGGACCGGCAGATCTATGGCTACACCTTC
TRBJ2-1	TRBV9	TRBD2	-	CASSVRGLAPASYNEQFF	TGTGCCAGCAGCGTGAGGGGACTAGCGCCAGCCTCCTACAATGAGCAGTTCTTC
TRBJ1-4	TRBV18	TRBD1	-	CASSRQTGGRNEKLFF	TGTGCCAGCTCTCGGCAAACAGGGGGCCGGAATGAAAAACTGTTTTTT
TRBJ2-7	TRBV9	-	many	CASSVGDGHEQYF	TGTGCCAGCAGCGTAGGGGATGGTCACGAGCAGTACTTC
TRBJ2-1	TRBV3-1	-	-	CASSQVGGSYNEQFF	TGTGCCAGCAGCCAGGTAGGCGGGTCCTACAATGAGCAGTTCTTC
TRBJ1-1	TRBV2	-	many	CASRYAGSTEAFF	TGTGCCAGCCGGTACGCAGGGAGCACTGAAGCTTTCTTT
TRBJ2-7	TRBV2	TRBD2	many	CASRIAGGRYEQYF	TGTGCCAGCAGAATAGCGGGAGGGCGGTACGAGCAGTACTTC
TRBJ2-1	TRBV7-3	-	-	CASRGGPRDEQFF	TGTGCCAGCAGGGGCGGACCGAGAGATGAGCAGTTCTTC
TRBJ2-1	TRBV20-1	TRBD2	many	CSARPTSGRGNEQFF	TGCAGTGCGCGCCCGACTAGCGGGAGGGGTAATGAGCAGTTCTTC
TRBJ2-1	TRBV11-2	TRBD2	many	CASSLTSGSVDEQFF	TGTGCCAGCAGCTTGACTAGCGGGAGTGTCGATGAGCAGTTCTTC